The sequence of this T cell receptor beta chain was determined in a study of PD-1 blockade in mismatch repair-deficient tumors. Study as a whole: Patients had over ten mismatch repair-deficient cancer types and were previously treated and progressing. The study's findings and limits: Tumor-resident clones, often absent from pretreatment blood, expanded after pembrolizumab and then contracted.

Regarding this clone: Its specificity is not known.

All patients were mismatch repair deficient, assessed by either PCR or immunohistochemistry. TCRs were sequenced from a few patients responding to pembrolizumab. Sequenced by immunoSEQ multiplex PCR; TCRdb stores in-frame clones only, minus some. The table lists 130,000 or so clones, approximately 86% of them singletons. Here the sequenced sample was peripheral blood, taken 44 weeks after starting pembrolizumab. The source is an adult with mismatch repair-deficient cancer.

CDR3 in amino acids: CASMYSSGAEAFF. The CDR3 DNA is TGTGCCAGCATGTACTCCTCCGGGGCTGAAGCTTTCTTT. V gene TRBV6-5 combines with J gene TRBJ1-1; no clear D. V shed 7 bases and J shed 6 bases, with 15 bases lying between them. CDR1 is MNHEY, CDR2 SVGAGI, per germline. This CDR3 has 13 residues.